What follows are 26 T cell receptor beta chains derived from one specimen sequenced in a study of T cells after yellow fever vaccination. MiXCR, applied by TCRdb to the 5' RACE reads, yields one record per CDR3 protein. This sample has under 300,000 distinct CDR3 sequences, with less than 9% found just once. Source: CD4+ T cells sorted from PBMCs, taken 15 days after the yellow fever booster vaccination. These TCRs come from a man between 25 and 39 years old who received the YFV17D yellow fever vaccine.

The sample holds a few counts of this clonotype. This chain connects TRBV19 to TRBJ2-1; D gene ambiguous. Germline values: CDR1 LNHDA, CDR2 SQIVND (reference sequence). Deletions cut 1 base from V and 12 bases from J, with 10 bases between. The CDR3 totals 12 residues. This CDR3 reads CASSIVPGTQFF. DNA for the CDR3: TGTGCCAGTAGTATAGTTCCCGGAACGCAGTTCTTC.

This clonotype occurred many times. The CDR3 reads CASSVTVRQPQHF. CDR3 coding DNA: TGTGCCAGCAGCGTCACAGTTCGACAGCCCCAGCATTTT. The V gene is TRBV7-2, the J gene TRBJ1-5; D is undetermined. Germline loops: CDR1 SGHTA, CDR2 FQGNSA. V was cut by 5 bases and J by 7 bases, with 12 bases left in between. This CDR3 contains 13 residues.

This clonotype was seen a few times. The CDR3 bases are TGTGCCAGCAGTTTACGGCGGAACAATGAGCAGTTCTTC. This codes for CASSLRRNNEQFF. V and J are TRBV12-3 or TRBV12-4 and TRBJ2-1; D ambiguous. V gave up 2 bases and J gave up 5 bases, with 7 bases separating them. This CDR3 has 13 amino acids.

V usage is TRBV29-1 and J usage is TRBJ2-7, with D possibly being TRBD2 (5 bases). V was pared by 5 bases and J by 5 bases, with 13 bases between. This CDR3 has 12 amino acids. Germline-derived CDR1 and CDR2 are SQVTM and ANQGSEA. The chain's CDR3 is CSVRTLADEQYF. The CDR3 nucleotides are TGCAGCGTTAGGACTTTAGCCGACGAGCAGTACTTC.

This clonotype was found many times. The chain's CDR3 is CSGIGTENTGELFF. The CDR3 DNA sequence: TGCAGCGGCATAGGGACAGAAAACACCGGGGAGCTGTTTTTT. The rearrangement uses TRBV29-1 and TRBJ2-2; 7 bases are shared with TRBD1. In germline, CDR1 is SQVTM, CDR2 ANQGSEA. V lost 7 bases, J lost 2 bases, and 7 bases stayed unmatched. The CDR3 spans 14 residues.

This clonotype came up a few times. The rearrangement joins TRBV20-1 to TRBJ2-7; weak D call: TRBD2 (5 bases). Trimming left V 4 bases short and J 0 bases short, with 13 bases between. This CDR3 region has 14 residues. In germline, CDR1 is DFQATT, CDR2 SNEGSKA (reference sequence). The DNA of the CDR3 is TGCAGTGCTACGAGCGGCGCGACCTCCTACGAGCAGTACTTC. Its protein product is CSATSGATSYEQYF.

The DNA of the CDR3 is TGTGCCAGCAGTCGGGACGTCAGGATGGGGGAGCAGTACTTC. Translating gives CASSRDVRMGEQYF. The rearrangement uses TRBV2 and TRBJ2-7, with D tentatively TRBD1 or TRBD2 (5 bases each). V lost 5 bases and J 7 bases, leaving 18 bases between the germline ends. The CDR3 runs 14 residues. Germline lookup yields CDR1 SNHLY and CDR2 FYNNEI.

The rearrangement joins TRBV7-6 to TRBJ2-3; D call uncertain. The CDR3 covers 14 residues. V lost 1 base and J lost 10, with 15 bases in between. CDR1 SGHVS and CDR2 FNYEAQ come from the germline V gene. The CDR3 protein is CASSLEEVSSSQYF. As DNA, the CDR3 is TGTGCCAGCAGCTTAGAGGAAGTTTCATCATCGCAGTATTTT.

This clonotype was seen ten or more times. This chain connects TRBV7-2 to TRBJ2-3; 10 bases are shared with TRBD2. The CDR3 loop spans 19 amino acids. Trimming cost V 2 bases and J 6 bases; bases outside gene matches: 17. CDR1 is SGHTA, CDR2 FQGNSA, per germline. In DNA, the CDR3 is TGTGCCAGCAGCTTACGACCCGGTACTAGCGGGATGAGGGGGGATACGCAGTATTTT. Its protein is CASSLRPGTSGMRGDTQYF.

This clonotype was picked up many times. The chain couples TRBV29-1 to TRBJ2-7; a possible D gene is TRBD2 (6 bases). Looked up from germline, CDR1 is SQVTM and CDR2 is ANQGSEA. The V gene lost 8 bases and the J gene lost 0 bases, with 17 bases spanning the gap. The CDR3 runs 14 residues. The CDR3 DNA is TGCAGCCCCCCGCCGGGACTGAGCTCCTACGAGCAGTACTTC. This translates into CSPPPGLSSYEQYF.

The table lists this clonotype with a few counts. The chain is built from TRBV20-1 and TRBJ2-7; no clear D gene. V lost 5 bases to trimming and J lost 1 base, with 15 bases between them. CDR1 is DFQATT, CDR2 SNEGSKA, per germline (reference sequence). This CDR3 spans 14 amino acids. CDR3 DNA sequence: TGCAGTGCTCCCGCAGGTTACCCATCCTACGAGCAGTACTTC. Translated, it gives CSAPAGYPSYEQYF.

This clonotype was found a few times. This chain joins TRBV20-1 and TRBJ2-7; the D call may be TRBD1 or TRBD2 (5 bases each). Germline assignment: CDR1 DFQATT and CDR2 SNEGSKA (reference sequence). This CDR3 is 13 amino acids long. V was clipped by 4 bases and J by 2 bases, with 12 bases between them. The CDR3 DNA sequence: TGCAGTGCTATTTTGGGACGGGCCTACGAGCAGTACTTC. Its translation is CSAILGRAYEQYF.

This clonotype has only a few counts. The chain joins TRBV4-3 to TRBJ2-3, with D perhaps TRBD1 (5 bases). This CDR3 spans 16 amino acids. V was cut by 1 base and J by 7 bases, with 18 bases left in between. Germline CDR1 reads LGHNA; CDR2 reads YSLEER. The CDR3 DNA follows: TGCGCCAGCAGCCAAGCGCAGGGTCTGGCCGGGTATACGCAGTATTTT. As protein: CASSQAQGLAGYTQYF.

This clonotype was recorded a few times. This chain connects TRBV5-1 to TRBJ2-2, with 8 nucleotides matching TRBD1. The V segment lost 9 bases and the J segment 1 base; nucleotides outside the gene matches: 8. Looked up from germline, CDR1 is SGHRS and CDR2 is YFSETQ. There are 15 residues in the CDR3. In DNA form, the CDR3 reads TGCGCCACCGCTCAGGGGGCGGAGAACACCGGGGAGCTGTTTTTT. Translated: CATAQGAENTGELFF.

This clonotype was detected only a few times. The chain couples TRBV29-1 to TRBJ2-7; TRBD1 agrees at 7 bases. The CDR3 totals 14 residues. J lost 2 bases, V lost 5 bases, and 9 bases had no gene match. Per germline, CDR1 SQVTM and CDR2 ANQGSEA. The chain's CDR3 is CSVKKSTGPYEQYF. The CDR3, as DNA: TGCAGCGTTAAAAAATCGACAGGGCCCTACGAGCAGTACTTC.

At least ten counts were recorded for this clonotype. The V and J genes are TRBV20-1 and TRBJ2-1; 7 bases align to TRBD2. The germline V gene has CDR1 DFQATT and CDR2 SNEGSKA (reference sequence). V lost 1 base and J lost 8; bases outside the gene matches: 5. The CDR3 totals 13 residues. For the CDR3, the DNA is TGCAGTGCTAGAGGACTAGCCGTCGATGAGCAGTTCTTC. Protein product: CSARGLAVDEQFF.

This clonotype was observed many times. The chain uses TRBV6-2 or TRBV6-3 and TRBJ2-3; no firm D call. Per germline, CDR1 MNHEY and CDR2 SVGEGT. This CDR3 is built from 14 residues. The ends were cut back, 6 bases at V and 2 bases at J, with 12 bases in the middle. The CDR3 coding sequence is TGTGCCAGCAGCAGTAGTCAGATCACAGATACGCAGTATTTT. Translation: CASSSSQITDTQYF.

In its sample, this clonotype was seen a few times. The chain carries TRBV28 and TRBJ2-1; maybe TRBD1 (5 bases). Germline CDR1 and CDR2: MDHEN and SYDVKM. The CDR3 is 17 amino acids. V lost 7 bases and J 0 bases, leaving 19 bases between the germline ends. The CDR3 sequence is CASIPHTGRSSYNEQFF. In DNA form, the CDR3 reads TGTGCCAGCATCCCCCACACAGGCAGAAGCTCCTACAATGAGCAGTTCTTC.

The chain recombines TRBV20-1 with TRBJ1-2, with D possibly matching TRBD1 (5 bases). CDR3 length: 13 amino acids. V was clipped by 0 bases and J by 8 bases, with 13 bases between them. Per the germline V gene, CDR1 is DFQATT and CDR2 is SNEGSKA (reference sequence). CDR3 sequence: CSAREGWGKGYTF. CDR3 DNA: TGCAGTGCTAGAGAGGGGTGGGGCAAGGGCTACACCTTC.

This clonotype has ten or more counts. CDR3 DNA: TGTGCCAGCAACCTTCTAGCGGGAGGTGAGCAGTTCTTC. Protein: CASNLLAGGEQFF. The chain uses TRBV7-9 and TRBJ2-1, with TRBD2 identical over 11 bases. The CDR3 loop spans 13 amino acids. Germline assignment: CDR1 SEHNR and CDR2 FQNEAQ (reference sequence). The V segment lost 7 bases and the J segment 9 bases; nucleotides outside the gene matches: 5.

This chain joins TRBV14 and TRBJ2-7; 8 nucleotides match TRBD1. With V trimmed by 1 base and J by 3 bases, 5 bases remained unmatched. CDR1 and CDR2 (germline): SGHDN, FVKESK. The CDR3 contains 15 residues. Written as DNA, the CDR3 is TGTGCCAGCAGCCAAGGGACAGGGATGCGCTACGAGCAGTACTTC. It translates to CASSQGTGMRYEQYF.

On this clonotype: A much more abundant neighbour one base away suggests this may be a read error. The chain links TRBV7-2 to TRBJ2-5; 9 bases are a match to TRBD2. V lost 5 bases, J lost 5 bases, and 15 bases stayed unmatched. The CDR3 loop spans 17 amino acids. Germline-derived CDR1 and CDR2 are SGHTA and FQGNSA. CDR3 DNA: TGTGCCAGCAGCCGGTTGGGGACTAGCTCTAGGCAGGAGACCCAGTACTTC. This sequence encodes CASSRLGTSSRQETQYF.

This clonotype was seen many times. This chain uses TRBV29-1 with TRBJ2-7; D call uncertain. Germline V gene sequence: CDR1 SQVTM, CDR2 ANQGSEA. This CDR3 is 12 amino acids long. Trimming cost V 1 base and J 2 bases, with 6 bases left between them. The CDR3 DNA reads TGCAGCGTTGAAGGGTACACCTACGAGCAGTACTTC. It translates to CSVEGYTYEQYF.

The chain links TRBV12-5 to TRBJ1-2; TRBD1 matches 7 bases. The CDR3 spans 14 residues. Germline lookup yields CDR1 LGHNT and CDR2 FRNRAP. The J segment lost 6 bases and the V segment lost 5 bases, leaving 9 bases of the junction unmatched. The CDR3 here is CASGVESGTDGYTF. The CDR3 DNA sequence: TGTGCTAGTGGTGTTGAGAGTGGGACAGATGGCTACACCTTC.

This clonotype was counted a few times. This chain joins TRBV18 and TRBJ2-7, with 8 bases aligning to TRBD2. After removal of 2 bases from V and 3 bases from J, the junction contained 12 bases not matched to a gene. The CDR3 is made up of 17 amino acids. Germline loops: CDR1 KGHSH, CDR2 LQKENI. CDR3 nucleotide sequence: TGTGCCAGCTCACCAAATGCTCGACTAGCGACCGACTACGAGCAGTACTTC. This encodes CASSPNARLATDYEQYF.

The chain uses TRBV7-2 and TRBJ2-7; D unresolved. Germline V gives CDR1 SGHTA, CDR2 FQGNSA. This CDR3 spans 13 amino acids. CDR3 sequence reads: CASRANNNYEQYF. The CDR3 region has the DNA TGTGCGAGCCGGGCCAACAACAACTACGAGCAGTACTTC.